A single sample gave rise to the 8 T cell receptor beta chains below, sequenced in a study of blood T cell repertoires in COVID-19. Generated by immunoSEQ multiplex PCR, the TCRdb table keeps only in-frame clones and is missing some. The data show 150,000 to 180,000 clones, 78% seen once. Sequenced material: peripheral blood. The source of these receptors is an older man with acute or convalescent COVID-19.

The chain joins TRBV6-5 to TRBJ1-1; weak D call: TRBD1 (6 bases). This CDR3 has 12 residues. Trimming pared 2 bases from V and 8 bases from J, leaving 9 bases between. The germline gives CDR1 MNHEY, CDR2 SVGAGI. CDR3 sequence (DNA): TGTGCCAGCAGTTACCTCAGGGGAGAAGCTTTCTTT. This sequence encodes CASSYLRGEAFF.

The V and J genes are TRBV7-2 and TRBJ1-4; D not certain. This CDR3 has 15 residues. Per germline, CDR1 SGHTA and CDR2 FQGNSA. V lost 1 base and J 7 bases, leaving 13 bases between the germline ends. The chain's CDR3 is CASSLDAGGGEKLFF. DNA of the CDR3: TGTGCCAGCAGCTTAGATGCAGGAGGAGGTGAAAAACTGTTTTTT.

The rearrangement links TRBV30 to TRBJ1-4; 9 bases align to TRBD1. The ends lost 2 bases at V and 10 bases at J; junction bases unmatched: 17. The CDR3 runs 17 residues. Germline V CDR1 and CDR2: GTSNPN, SVGIG (reference sequence). CDR3 sequence: CAWSTTITGTGWIKLFF. CDR3 DNA: TGTGCCTGGAGTACTACAATTACCGGGACAGGGTGGATAAAACTGTTTTTT.

J is TRBJ1-2 and V is TRBV7-9; tentatively, D is TRBD1 (5 bases). Trimming stripped 1 base from V and 8 bases from J, with 11 bases between. From germline, CDR1 is SEHNR and CDR2 FQNEAQ (reference sequence). The CDR3 loop spans 13 amino acids. CDR3 coding DNA: TGTGCCAGCAGCTTAGTCGGGGGGAACGGCTACACCTTC. This gives the protein CASSLVGGNGYTF.

This chain uses TRBV2 with TRBJ1-2, with D possibly TRBD1 on 6 matching bases. The CDR3 totals 13 residues. From germline, CDR1 is SNHLY and CDR2 FYNNEI. V lost 2 bases to trimming and J lost 8 bases, with 12 bases between them. For the CDR3, the DNA is TGTGCCAGCAGTGAAACAGGGACGGGAGGCTACACCTTC. This translates into CASSETGTGGYTF.

This clone was counted between two and nine times. V usage is TRBV6-5 and J usage is TRBJ1-2; no firm D call. The ends were cut back, 6 bases at V and 0 bases at J, with 14 bases in the middle. This CDR3 contains 15 residues. Germline CDR1 reads MNHEY; CDR2 reads SVGAGI. CDR3 protein: CASSPAGRTNYGYTF. The CDR3, as DNA: TGTGCCAGCAGCCCCGCTGGGCGTACTAACTATGGCTACACCTTC.

The V gene is TRBV28, the J gene TRBJ2-7; 8 bases map to TRBD1. The length of the CDR3 is 15 residues. V lost 5 bases to trimming and J lost 0 bases; unmatched junction nucleotides: 6. CDR1 and CDR2 (germline): MDHEN, SYDVKM. The CDR3, as DNA: TGTGCCAGCAGTGTCTCCGGGACAGGCTCCTACGAGCAGTACGTC. Translating gives CASSVSGTGSYEQYV.

The gene calls are TRBV13 and TRBJ2-7; D possibly corresponds to TRBD2 (6 bases). Germline-derived CDR1 and CDR2 are PRHDT and FYEKMQ (reference sequence). Trimming stripped 4 bases from V and 4 bases from J, with 11 bases between. The CDR3 is 13 residues long. CDR3 loop: CASSSGRGYEQYV. CDR3 nucleotides: TGTGCCAGCAGCTCAGGCCGGGGGTACGAGCAGTACGTC.